One and the same sample provided the 29 T cell receptor beta chains below, sequenced in a study of control samples from healthy donors and cancer patients. Produced via immunoSEQ multiplex PCR; TCRdb's table is partial and in-frame only. Here the sample spans about 150,000 clones, 90% to 95% being singletons. The specimen sequenced was blood. These receptors were collected from a man aged 18-30 years in good health.

The chain uses TRBV2 and TRBJ2-1; TRBD2 agrees at 7 bases. Trimming at V came to 3 bases and at J to 5 bases, leaving 10 bases not matched to a gene. CDR1 and CDR2 (germline): SNHLY, FYNNEI. This CDR3 has 16 amino acids. CDR3 in DNA: TGTGCCAGCAGTGACCGTCGGGCTAGCGGCCACAATGAGCAGTTCTTC. Its protein product is CASSDRRASGHNEQFF.

This chain joins TRBV27 and TRBJ2-2; D possibly corresponds to TRBD1 (6 bases). Trimming took off 4 bases at V and 0 bases at J, with 15 bases between the two ends. CDR3 size: 17 residues. CDR1 MNHEY and CDR2 SMNVEV come from the germline V gene (reference sequence). CDR3 amino acids: CASSSVVWTANTGELFF. The CDR3 nucleotides read TGTGCCAGCAGTTCGGTGGTTTGGACAGCGAACACCGGGGAGCTGTTTTTT.

Of note for this clone: This specimen includes other DNA sequences encoding the same CDR3. The chain links TRBV9 to TRBJ1-1; possible D gene TRBD1, 5 bases. CDR3 length: 14 residues. V dropped 3 bases and J dropped 1 base, with 10 bases sitting between them. Germline V gene data show CDR1 as SGDLS and CDR2 as YYNGEE. The CDR3 loop is CASSAGLRNTEAFF. The CDR3 region has the DNA TGTGCCAGCAGCGCGGGGCTTAGGAACACTGAAGCTTTCTTT.

The chain recombines TRBV19 with TRBJ2-3; D gene ambiguous. Trimming pared 2 bases from V and 6 bases from J, leaving 6 bases between. There are 12 residues in the CDR3. CDR1 LNHDA and CDR2 SQIVND come from the germline V gene (reference sequence). The CDR3 bases are TGTGCCAGTAGTATAACGGGCGATACGCAGTATTTT. Amino acids: CASSITGDTQYF.

This chain joins TRBV6-6 and TRBJ2-1; D might be TRBD1 (7 bases). The CDR3 covers 13 residues. Trimming stripped 6 bases from V and 10 bases from J, with 16 bases between. CDR1 and CDR2 from the germline V gene are MNHNY and SVGAGI (reference sequence). This chain's CDR3 is CASRGQLAGEQFF. The CDR3 DNA reads as TGTGCCAGCAGGGGACAGCTCGCGGGAGAGCAGTTCTTC.

This sequence joins TRBV2 and TRBJ2-7, with 12 bases fitting TRBD1. Trimming removed 3 bases from V and 4 bases from J; junction bases left unmatched: 4. This CDR3 has 15 amino acids. Germline loops: CDR1 SNHLY, CDR2 FYNNEI. This CDR3 is CASSDRDRGPYEQYF. For the CDR3, the DNA is TGTGCCAGCAGTGATCGGGACAGGGGGCCATACGAGCAGTACTTC.

V gene TRBV6-2 or TRBV6-3 combines with J gene TRBJ2-1; 10 positions agree with TRBD2. This CDR3 region has 15 residues. Germline V gives CDR1 MNHEY, CDR2 SVGEGT. Germline trimming cut 5 bases from V and 6 bases from J; bases unmatched to any gene: 7. CDR3 sequence (DNA): TGTGCCAGCAGTCTTGGGACTAGCGAGGCCAATGAGCAGTTCTTC. This codes for CASSLGTSEANEQFF.

The DNA for the CDR3 is TGTGCCAGTAGTCTCAGGGGCGGGAACACTGAAGCTTTCTTT. It yields the protein CASSLRGGNTEAFF. The V call is TRBV19, the J call TRBJ1-1; a weak D match, TRBD1 (6 bases). Germline CDR1 is LNHDA and CDR2 is SQIVND (reference sequence). The V gene lost 5 bases and the J gene lost 1 base, with 11 bases spanning the gap. The CDR3 runs 14 residues.

The rearrangement links TRBV6-5 to TRBJ2-7; TRBD2 agrees at 7 bases. Germline loops: CDR1 MNHEY, CDR2 SVGAGI. V trimming: 2 bases; J trimming: 7 bases; junction bases outside the gene matches: 5. The CDR3 sequence is 13 residues long. The chain's CDR3 is CASSYAGVGEQYF. CDR3 DNA: TGTGCCAGCAGTTACGCGGGAGTCGGGGAGCAGTACTTC.

The chain joins TRBV5-1 to TRBJ2-5; 13 positions match TRBD2. Germline V CDR1 and CDR2: SGHRS, YFSETQ. This CDR3 comprises 14 residues. With V trimmed by 6 bases and J by 7 bases, 6 bases remained unmatched. Here the CDR3 DNA reads TGCGCCAGCAAGACTAGCGGGGGGACCGGGACCCAGTACTTC. This gives the protein CASKTSGGTGTQYF. The variable domain in full, with the rest retrieved from reference TRBV5-1 and TRBJ2-5, is KAGVTQTPRYLIKTRGQQVTLSCSPISGHRSVSWYQQTPGQGLQFLFEYFSETQRNKGNFPGRFSGRQFSNSRSEMNVSTLELGDSALYLCASKTSGGTGTQYFGPGTRLLVL.

The V call is TRBV7-9, the J call TRBJ1-3; D is undetermined. V lost 5 bases to trimming and J lost 0 bases, with 8 bases between them. Germline lookup yields CDR1 SEHNR and CDR2 FQNEAQ (reference sequence). The CDR3 extends over 14 amino acids. The CDR3: CASSPLGSGNTIYF. The CDR3 DNA sequence: TGTGCCAGCAGCCCCCTCGGCTCTGGAAACACCATATATTTT.

The CDR3 coding sequence is TGTGCCAGCAGCTTACCCGCTTTGAGCAGTGTAAGGGAAGCTTTCTTT. Protein product: CASSLPALSSVREAFF. The genes are TRBV7-9 and TRBJ1-1; D call uncertain. This CDR3 region has 16 residues. Trimming removed 2 bases from V and 8 bases from J, with 21 bases in between. Germline V lookup: CDR1 SEHNR, CDR2 FQNEAQ (reference sequence).

The V call is TRBV7-9, the J call TRBJ2-2; TRBD2 might be the D (5 bases). Trimming took 5 bases from V and 5 from J, leaving 12 bases between them. Germline V gives CDR1 SEHNR, CDR2 FQNEAQ (reference sequence). The CDR3 contains 14 residues. CDR3 DNA sequence: TGTGCCAGCAGCCGGACTGAGGGAACCGGGGAGCTGTTTTTT. This sequence encodes CASSRTEGTGELFF.

This sequence joins TRBV14 and TRBJ1-1; D possibly corresponds to TRBD1 (5 bases). V was trimmed by 1 base and J by 8 bases, leaving 8 bases between them. The CDR3 has 12 amino acids. The germline V gene encodes CDR1 SGHDN and CDR2 FVKESK. CDR3 sequence reads: CASSQGGWEAFF. The CDR3 bases are TGTGCCAGCAGCCAAGGGGGCTGGGAAGCTTTCTTT.

V and J are TRBV4-1 and TRBJ2-1; no reliable D call. There are 12 residues in the CDR3. CDR1 and CDR2 (germline): MGHRA, YSYEKL. Trimming shortened V by 3 bases and J by 7 bases, and 7 bases separated the two germline ends. CDR3 amino acids: CASSHGVNEQFF. DNA of the CDR3: TGCGCCAGCAGCCATGGAGTAAATGAGCAGTTCTTC.

The rearrangement uses TRBV12-3 or TRBV12-4 and TRBJ1-2, with a weak D call TRBD1 (5 bases). V was trimmed by 0 bases and J by 8 bases, leaving 10 bases between them. The CDR3 has 13 amino acids. The CDR3 spells CASSLAPGRGYTF. CDR3 nucleotide sequence: TGTGCCAGCAGTTTAGCTCCAGGGCGAGGCTACACCTTC.

This clone appeared a few times. The chain has TRBV11-3 and TRBJ2-7; D not certain. CDR3 length equals 12 residues. The V end lost 1 base, the J end lost 7 bases, and 8 bases lay between the germline ends. CDR1 and CDR2 (germline): SGHNT, YENEEA. CDR3 nucleotides: TGTGCCAGCAGCTTAGGAGACGGGGAGCAGTACTTC. Its translation is CASSLGDGEQYF.

This CDR3 reads CATRKSADQPQHF. The CDR3 DNA reads as TGTGCCACCAGAAAATCGGCAGATCAGCCCCAGCATTTT. This chain uses TRBV19 with TRBJ1-5, with D hard to call. V was cut by 10 bases and J by 5 bases, with 15 bases left in between. Per the germline V gene, CDR1 is LNHDA and CDR2 is SQIVND (reference sequence). The CDR3 is 13 amino acids.

The chain joins TRBV4-3 to TRBJ2-1, with 8 nucleotides matching TRBD1. Germline loops: CDR1 LGHNA, CDR2 YSLEER. J gave up 4 bases and V 4 bases, and 6 bases lay outside the gene matches. The CDR3 covers 15 residues. The CDR3 is CASSLGTGSYNEQFF. CDR3 in DNA: TGCGCCAGCAGCCTTGGGACAGGATCGTACAATGAGCAGTTCTTC.

The genes are TRBV5-6 and TRBJ2-7; weak D call: TRBD2 (5 bases). From germline, CDR1 is SGHDT and CDR2 YYEEEE. The CDR3 runs 12 residues. Trimming removed 4 bases from V and 3 bases from J, with 8 bases in between. The CDR3 loop is CASSLAFYEQYF. The CDR3 DNA reads as TGTGCCAGCAGCCTAGCCTTCTACGAGCAGTACTTC. The full variable domain, in which reference TRBV5-6 and TRBJ2-7 provide the parts outside the CDR3, is DAGVTQSPTHLIKTRGQQVTLRCSPKSGHDTVSWYQQALGQGPQFIFQYYEEEERQRGNFPDRFSGHQFPNYSSELNVNALLLGDSALYLCASSLAFYEQYFGPGTRLTVT.

This chain joins TRBV24-1 and TRBJ2-3; D unresolved. This CDR3 is built from 12 residues. V was trimmed by 1 base and J by 4 bases, leaving 2 bases between them. The germline CDR1 and CDR2 sequences are KGHDR and SFDVKD. CDR3 amino acids: CATSDLADTQYF. The CDR3 DNA follows: TGTGCCACCAGTGATTTAGCAGATACGCAGTATTTT.

This clone was seen a single time. The chain carries TRBV10-3 and TRBJ1-2; TRBD1 matches at 7 bases. There are 14 residues in the CDR3. V shed 7 bases and J 7 bases; nucleotides not matched to a gene: 12. The V gene's germline CDR1 is ENHRY and CDR2 SYGVKD. The CDR3 coding sequence is TGTGCCATCAAGAGGGAGGGGGCTTATGGTGGCTACACCTTC. Its protein product is CAIKREGAYGGYTF.

This clone is a singleton in its sample. This rearrangement joins TRBV28 to TRBJ2-7; D possibly matches TRBD1 or TRBD2 (5 bases each). This CDR3 region has 14 residues. V was shortened by 6 bases and J by 6 bases, with 18 bases between the two germline ends. Germline CDR1 and CDR2: MDHEN and SYDVKM. CDR3 in DNA: TGTGCCAGCAGCCGAGGGGCAGGGATAGGCGAGCAGTACTTC. It encodes CASSRGAGIGEQYF.

The CDR3 loop is CASSTLNSGYGYTF. As DNA, the CDR3 is TGTGCCAGTAGTACGCTGAACAGTGGCTATGGCTACACCTTC. The chain employs TRBV19 and TRBJ1-2; D unclear. The V end was cut by 4 bases, the J end by 4 bases, with 13 bases between. Germline CDR1 reads LNHDA; CDR2 reads SQIVND (reference sequence). CDR3 length: 14 amino acids.

The rearrangement links TRBV21-1 to TRBJ1-2; no DNA check was done on the table's D call, TRBD1. TRBV21-1 is noted as a pseudogene. The CDR3 is made up of 18 amino acids. The CDR3: CASSKVWTELSRNYGYTF. As DNA, the CDR3 is TGTGCCAGCAGCAAGGTTTGGACAGAGCTATCCAGAAACTATGGCTACACCTTC.

The chain combines TRBV16 with TRBJ1-5; D uncertain. The length of the CDR3 is 14 residues. The germline V gene has CDR1 KGHSY and CDR2 FQNENV. Deletions cut 1 base from V and 0 bases from J, with 4 bases between. Here the CDR3 DNA reads TGTGCCAGCAGCCAATACGATAGCAATCAGCCCCAGCATTTT. Translating it yields CASSQYDSNQPQHF.

This clone was picked up one time. The chain links TRBV5-1 to TRBJ1-2; 8 bases fit TRBD1. CDR3 size: 14 residues. The junction had 5 bases not matched to a gene; V was cut back by 1 base and J by 6 bases. Germline values: CDR1 SGHRS, CDR2 YFSETQ. The DNA of the CDR3 is TGCGCCAGCAGCTTGAGGGACAGGCAGGATGGCTACACCTTC. Translating it yields CASSLRDRQDGYTF.

The chain links TRBV5-6 to TRBJ2-1; either TRBD1 or TRBD2 may supply D (6 bases each). Trimming cost V 3 bases and J 15 bases, with 13 bases left between them. CDR1 is SGHDT and CDR2 is YYEEEE in the germline V gene. This CDR3 contains 11 residues. CDR3 DNA sequence: TGTGCCAGCAGCTCGGGGGCTTCATGGTTCTTC. Encoded protein: CASSSGASWFF.

The chain joins TRBV7-9 to TRBJ1-2; D not resolved. The germline V and J ends were trimmed by 5 bases and 2 bases, with 3 bases remaining between them. The length of the CDR3 is 11 residues. CDR1 and CDR2 (germline): SEHNR, FQNEAQ (reference sequence). The CDR3 DNA reads as TGTGCCAGCAGCCGGAACTATGGCTACACCTTC. It yields the protein CASSRNYGYTF. Supplemented by reference TRBV7-9 and TRBJ1-2, the full variable domain reads DTGVSQNPRHKITKRGQNVTFRCDPISEHNRLYWYRQTLGQGPEFLTYFQNEAQLEKSRLLSDRFSAERPKGSFSTLEIQRTEQGDSAMYLCASSRNYGYTFGSGTRLTVV.